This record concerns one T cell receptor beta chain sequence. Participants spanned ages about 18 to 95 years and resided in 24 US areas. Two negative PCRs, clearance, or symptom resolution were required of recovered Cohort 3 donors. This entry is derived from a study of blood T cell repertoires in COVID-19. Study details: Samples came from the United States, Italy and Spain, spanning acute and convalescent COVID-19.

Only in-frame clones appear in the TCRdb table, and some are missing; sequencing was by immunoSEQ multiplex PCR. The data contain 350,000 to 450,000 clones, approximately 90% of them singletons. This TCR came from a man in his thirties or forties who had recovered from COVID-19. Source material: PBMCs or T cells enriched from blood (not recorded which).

CDR3 loop: CASSHKATGEANYGYTF. CDR3 bases: TGTGCCAGCAGCCATAAAGCGACAGGGGAAGCTAACTATGGCTACACCTTC. V is TRBV4-2 and J is TRBJ1-2; 8 nucleotides match TRBD1. Looked up from germline, CDR1 is LGHNA and CDR2 is YNFKEQ. V lost 3 bases, J lost 0 bases, and 9 bases stayed unmatched. CDR3 size: 17 residues.